The 16 T cell receptor beta chains given below trace back to one sample, sequenced in a study of cytomegalovirus exposure and HLA in healthy donors. The study ran its PCR with 60 Vbeta and 13 Jbeta primers. The data were produced by immunoSEQ multiplex PCR, yet TCRdb's version contains in-frame clones alone and is incomplete. The data show 150,000 to 200,000 clones, 80% seen once. Sequencing was done on a sample of PBMCs. These receptors all stem from a middle-aged man in good health and CMV-seronegative.

Note on this clone: The junction departs from germline at one end; a sequencing error may be responsible. V gene TRBV7-9 combines with J gene TRBJ2-7, with TRBD1 matching over 8 bases. There are 14 residues in the CDR3. The V gene's germline CDR1 is SEHNR and CDR2 FQNEAQ (reference sequence). The CDR3 bases are TGTTCCAGCAGCCTTGGACAGGGCCCCTACGAGCAGTACTTC. Amino acid sequence: CSSSLGQGPYEQYF.

The J gene is TRBJ1-5, the V gene TRBV7-8; a weak D match, TRBD1 (5 bases). V was clipped by 4 bases and J by 3 bases, with 10 bases between them. The CDR3 has 14 residues. Germline CDR1 and CDR2: SGHVS and FQNEAQ. The CDR3 sequence is CASSSQDFNQPQHF. The CDR3 bases are TGTGCCAGCAGCTCACAGGATTTCAATCAGCCCCAGCATTTT.

This chain uses TRBV7-7 with TRBJ2-7; 12 bases agree with TRBD2. The CDR3 has 15 amino acids. V was pared by 6 bases and J by 5 bases, with 8 bases of the junction left unmatched. Germline-derived CDR1 and CDR2 are SSHAT and FNYEAQ (reference sequence). This CDR3 reads CASRPPLAGGHEQYF. For the CDR3, the DNA is TGTGCCAGCAGACCACCACTAGCGGGGGGCCACGAGCAGTACTTC.

The V and J genes are TRBV5-1 and TRBJ1-2, with 9 bases aligning to TRBD1. CDR1 is SGHRS and CDR2 is YFSETQ in the germline V gene. With V trimmed by 4 bases and J by 7 bases, 8 bases remained unmatched. The CDR3 contains 14 residues. CDR3 amino acids: CASSPGQGSAGYTF. DNA of the CDR3: TGCGCCAGCAGCCCGGGACAGGGTTCAGCTGGCTACACCTTC.

This sequence joins TRBV5-4 and TRBJ2-2, with TRBD2 identical over 10 bases. The germline V gene encodes CDR1 SGHNT and CDR2 YYREEE (reference sequence). The J segment lost 5 bases and the V segment lost 2 bases, leaving 9 bases of the junction unmatched. This CDR3 region has 17 residues. The CDR3 sequence: CASSLGSSGSLTGELFF. The DNA of the CDR3 is TGTGCCAGCAGCTTAGGATCTAGCGGGAGTCTGACCGGGGAGCTGTTTTTT.

In its sample, this clone was seen once. The rearrangement links TRBV7-9 to TRBJ1-2; D is perhaps TRBD1 (6 bases). CDR3 length: 13 amino acids. Germline V CDR1 and CDR2: SEHNR, FQNEAQ (reference sequence). The ends were cut back, 3 bases at V and 7 bases at J, with 12 bases in the middle. The CDR3 nucleotides read TGTGCCAGCAGCTTTCGGGGGGGCTCTGGCTACACCTTC. Amino acid sequence: CASSFRGGSGYTF.

The chain links TRBV15 to TRBJ2-3; D is unresolved. The CDR3 has 13 residues. V lost 5 bases and J lost 2, with 8 bases in between. CDR1 LNHNV and CDR2 YYDKDF come from the germline V gene (reference sequence). CDR3 protein: CATSPRFTDTQYF. The CDR3 nucleotides read TGTGCCACCAGCCCACGGTTCACAGATACGCAGTATTTT.

The rearrangement links TRBV4-3 to TRBJ1-6; no definite D call. Germline CDR1 reads LGHNA; CDR2 reads YSLEER. The CDR3 runs 14 residues. The ends were cut back, 0 bases at V and 6 bases at J, with 6 bases in the middle. CDR3 DNA sequence: TGCGCCAGCAGCCAAGAAACATTTAATTCACCCCTCCACTTT. Encoded protein: CASSQETFNSPLHF.

The chain joins TRBV29-1 to TRBJ2-6; D might be TRBD2 (5 bases). Germline CDR1 SQVTM, CDR2 ANQGSEA. The CDR3 has 16 residues. Trimming cost V 4 bases and J 3 bases, with 16 bases left between them. The CDR3 loop reads CSVASDEGFGANVLTF. The DNA of the CDR3 is TGCAGCGTTGCCTCGGACGAGGGATTTGGGGCCAACGTCCTGACTTTC.

This clone was picked up a small number of times. The chain uses TRBV6-6 and TRBJ1-2; possibly TRBD1 for D (5 bases). This CDR3 comprises 15 residues. V gave up 0 bases and J gave up 7 bases, with 15 bases separating them. In germline, CDR1 is MNHNY, CDR2 SVGAGI (reference sequence). CDR3 sequence (DNA): TGTGCCAGCAGTTACTCGCAGGCGGGGGTGGGTGGCTACACCTTC. Translating gives CASSYSQAGVGGYTF.

The chain's CDR3 is CASQGSYEQYF. The CDR3 DNA follows: TGCGCCAGCCAGGGGTCCTACGAGCAGTACTTC. The chain links TRBV10-1 to TRBJ2-7, with TRBD1 as a possible D gene (6 bases). The germline V gene encodes CDR1 WNHNN and CDR2 SYGVQD (reference sequence). There are 11 residues in the CDR3. V was trimmed by 8 bases and J by 1 base, leaving 6 bases between them.

J is TRBJ1-1 and V is TRBV5-4; a possible D gene is TRBD1 (6 bases). The length of the CDR3 is 16 residues. Trimming removed 4 bases from V and 2 bases from J, with 18 bases in between. Germline values: CDR1 SGHNT, CDR2 YYREEE (reference sequence). In DNA form, the CDR3 reads TGTGCCAGCAGCCTCGGACAGCGACGATTTAACACTGAAGCTTTCTTT. It specifies CASSLGQRRFNTEAFF.

Note on this clone: A junction boundary mismatches the germline segment, possibly from a read error. The CDR3 DNA reads as TGTGCCAGCACCTCGCTCCGGCTAGAAGAAGCTCTCTTT. Its translation is CASTSLRLEEALF. The chain joins TRBV5-4 to TRBJ1-1; D is unclear. The CDR3 runs 13 residues. Germline lookup yields CDR1 SGHNT and CDR2 YYREEE (reference sequence). Full variable domain (missing parts from reference TRBV5-4 and TRBJ1-1): ETGVTQSPTHLIKTRGQQVTLRCSSQSGHNTVSWYQQALGQGPQFIFQYYREEENGRGNFPPRFSGLQFPNYSSELNVNALELDDSALYLCASTSLRLEEALFGQGTRLTVV.

This chain links TRBV6-5 with TRBJ2-7, with D maybe TRBD1 (6 bases). The CDR3 contains 14 residues. The V end lost 8 bases, the J end lost 7 bases, and 21 bases lay between the germline ends. CDR1 MNHEY and CDR2 SVGAGI come from the germline V gene. DNA of the CDR3: TGTGCCAGCCCACTGGACAAGGGGGAGCGGGAGCAGTACTTC. It specifies CASPLDKGEREQYF.

J is TRBJ1-6 and V is TRBV6-5; D possibly corresponds to TRBD1 (6 bases). V was cut by 0 bases and J by 13 bases, with 19 bases left in between. This CDR3 spans 16 amino acids. CDR1 is MNHEY and CDR2 is SVGAGI in the germline V gene. The CDR3 sequence: CASSYSSGGQPYPLHF. The CDR3 nucleotides are TGTGCCAGCAGTTACTCCTCGGGCGGACAGCCCTATCCCCTCCACTTT.

This clone was seen a handful of times. The CDR3 reads CASSQGQGIDEQYF. The CDR3, as DNA: TGTGCCAGCAGCCAAGGACAGGGAATCGACGAGCAGTACTTC. This sequence joins TRBV7-9 and TRBJ2-7; 8 positions agree with TRBD1. Per the germline V gene, CDR1 is SEHNR and CDR2 is FQNEAQ (reference sequence). The trim removed 5 bases at V and 5 bases at J, leaving 8 bases unmatched. The CDR3 runs to 14 residues.